This T cell receptor beta chain emerged from a study of blood T cell repertoires in COVID-19. At the level of the study: Samples taken during acute and convalescent COVID-19 were collected in the United States, Italy and Spain. The cDNA or gDNA used as material had been derived from T cells, B-cell-depleted T cells, or PBMCs.

In the source study's methods: For nucleated cells, counts were estimated from reference gene primer amplification. TCRdb keeps only in-frame clones here, not all; method: immunoSEQ multiplex PCR. From that table come the V and J calls and clone size; the DNA was used to work out D and trimming. The repertoire holds tens of thousands of clones, with roughly 87% as singletons. The CDR3 has 11 amino acids. The germline CDR1 and CDR2 sequences are LNHDA and SQIVND (reference sequence). Trimming shortened V by 3 bases and J by 9 bases, and 8 bases separated the two germline ends. The TCR sequence derives from a human donor with active COVID-19. The donor label of this sample is uncertain. The sample was peripheral blood. This chain links TRBV19 with TRBJ1-1; no clear D. The CDR3, as DNA: TGTGCCAGTAGTATTTACAGAAAAGCTTTCTTT. Its translation: CASSIYRKAFF.